This TCR beta chain stems from a study of blood T cell repertoires in COVID-19. The protocol was immunoSEQ multiplex PCR, while the TCRdb copy is restricted to in-frame clones and leaves out a portion. The sample includes some 100,000 clones, around three quarters of them seen just once. Source material: peripheral blood. This clonotype was obtained from a human donor in a cohort sampled during active or convalescent COVID-19.

CDR3 in amino acids: CAWSVRGGQPQHF. The CDR3, as DNA: TGTGCCTGGAGTGTACGAGGGGGCCAGCCCCAGCATTTT. V is TRBV30 and J is TRBJ1-5, with 7 bases lining up with TRBD1. Trimming cost V 0 bases and J 7 bases; bases outside gene matches: 3. The CDR3 sequence is 13 residues long. Germline loops: CDR1 GTSNPN, CDR2 SVGIG (reference sequence). The full variable domain, completed using reference TRBV30 and TRBJ1-5, is SQTIHQWPATLVQPVGSPLSLECTVEGTSNPNLYWYRQAAGRGLQLLFYSVGIGQISSEVPQNLSASRPQDRQFILSSKKLLLSDSGFYLCAWSVRGGQPQHFGDGTRLSIL.